The entry below describes one T cell receptor (beta chain). The J segment lost 4 bases and the V segment lost 0 bases, leaving 9 bases of the junction unmatched. The CDR3 loop spans 18 amino acids. The germline V gene encodes CDR1 MNHEY and CDR2 SVGEGT. TCRdb re-analysed the RT-PCR reads in MiXCR, keeping a single row per CDR3 protein. The table records about 680,000 distinct CDR3 sequences, 13% to 15% of them present only once. V usage is TRBV6-2 or TRBV6-3 and J usage is TRBJ2-3; 11 bases are a match to TRBD2. The TCR originated in a female donor in good health, serving as a healthy control. The specimen sequenced was memory CD4+ T cells from blood. The CDR3 DNA is TGTGCCAGCAGTTACTCCCCGGGACTAGCGGCCCGAGCAGATACGCAGTATTTT. Translating gives CASSYSPGLAARADTQYF.